The clone carrying this TCR beta chain has only a few counts. Its specificity is not known. During its preparation, the TCRbeta library received unique molecular identifiers. TCRdb reprocessed the PCR reads with MiXCR, giving one entry per CDR3 protein. Of some 350,000 distinct CDR3 sequences in the sample, 16% are singletons; the top ten hold roughly 41%. Looked up from germline, CDR1 is MGHRA and CDR2 is YSYEKL. This CDR3 region has 16 residues. Trimming left V 1 base short and J 2 bases short, with 11 bases between. This entry belongs to a study of T-cell reconstitution after alpha-beta-depleted transplantation in children. Study conclusions and caveats: Surviving recipient T cells and thymic progenitors underlay high day-60 TCRbeta diversity in some patients.

This receptor was obtained from a male patient under 10 years old who had a stem cell transplant for acute lymphoblastic leukemia, so the T cells may come from the graft donor. Source: PBMCs, mostly from graft donor cells, taken 360 days after TCRalphabeta/CD19-depleted stem cell transplant. The chain couples TRBV4-1 to TRBJ2-2; D might be TRBD1 or TRBD2, each matching 6 bases. The chain's CDR3 is CASSQVGAGNTGELFF. Written as DNA, the CDR3 is TGCGCCAGCAGCCAAGTGGGGGCGGGAAACACCGGGGAGCTGTTTTTT.